This T cell receptor (beta chain) was identified during a study of CD8 T cells in ankylosing spondylitis. Overall study findings and caveats: In peripheral blood, disease-linked CD8+ clones occurred at relatively low frequencies. Earlier literature documents some of the motif variants in reactive arthritis synovial fluid and blood. The clones that were linked to disease were reported to be significantly enriched in matched synovial fluid samples from ankylosing spondylitis patients. What seemed typical of ankylosing spondylitis blood was a TCR beta motif built from several highly homologous variants.

Making use of molecular barcodes, quantitative 5'-RACE generated TCR beta libraries. TCRdb re-called the 5' RACE reads with MiXCR, one entry per CDR3 protein. The sample holds approximately 540,000 distinct CDR3 sequences, 10% to 15% seen once. Many counts were recorded for this clonotype. As yet, its antigen is unknown. Trimming took 3 bases from V and 1 from J, leaving 9 bases between them. This CDR3 region has 14 residues. Sequenced sample: blood, either unsorted or a sorted T cell fraction (not recorded which). The chain combines TRBV12-3 or TRBV12-4 with TRBJ1-1, with TRBD1 as a possible D gene (5 bases). This clonotype originated in a male donor with ankylosing spondylitis. CDR3 residues: CASSFSTGNTEAFF. CDR3 in DNA: TGTGCCAGCAGTTTTAGTACAGGGAACACTGAAGCTTTCTTT.